This T cell receptor beta chain originates from a study of identical twins. Overall study results and limits: Analyses of zero insertions could, in part, be confounded by invariant MAIT and iNKT cells. Twins shared beta out-of-frame sequences in excess, but this excess was weaker. Cross-sectional statistical analysis, not tracking of the same donors, underpinned the conclusions.

The CDR3 extends over 18 amino acids. Germline trimming cut 2 bases from V and 0 bases from J; bases unmatched to any gene: 8. Germline V gene sequence: CDR1 SGDLS, CDR2 YYNGEE. This clonotype was observed a handful of times. Its antigen is undetermined. Template switching created a universal primer site, and the cDNA included unique molecular identifiers. TCRdb recomputed calls from the 5' RACE reads with MiXCR, one row per CDR3 protein. Of hundreds of thousands of distinct CDR3 sequences in the sample, 12% were seen once. This sample was shared with a second study, whose subject was yellow fever vaccine responses in identical twins.

Sequencing was carried out using PBMCs. The chain carries TRBV9 and TRBJ2-1, with 10 bases matching TRBD2. This TCR came from a woman aged 18-35 years in good health. The CDR3 DNA is TGTGCCAGCAGCGTGGGGCTAGCGGGGGCCCTCTCCTACAATGAGCAGTTCTTC. Translation gives CASSVGLAGALSYNEQFF.